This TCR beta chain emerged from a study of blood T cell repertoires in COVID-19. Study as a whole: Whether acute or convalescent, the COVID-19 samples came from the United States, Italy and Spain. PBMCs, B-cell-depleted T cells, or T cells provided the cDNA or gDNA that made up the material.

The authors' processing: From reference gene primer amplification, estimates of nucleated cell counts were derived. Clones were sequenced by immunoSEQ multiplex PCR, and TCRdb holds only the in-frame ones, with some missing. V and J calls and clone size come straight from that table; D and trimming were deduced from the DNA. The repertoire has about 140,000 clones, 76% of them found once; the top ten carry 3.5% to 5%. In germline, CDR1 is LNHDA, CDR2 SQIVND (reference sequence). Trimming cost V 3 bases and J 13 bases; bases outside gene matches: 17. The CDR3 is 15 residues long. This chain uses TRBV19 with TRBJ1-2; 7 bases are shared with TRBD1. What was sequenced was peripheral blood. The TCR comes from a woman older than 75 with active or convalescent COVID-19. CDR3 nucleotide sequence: TGTGCCAGTAGTATTGGGGCCGGGACAGCAATGGCTTGCACCTTC. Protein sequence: CASSIGAGTAMACTF.